The 10 T cell receptor beta chains presented below share a single source sample, sequenced in a study of OX40 agonist ivuxolimab in advanced cancers. Receptors were amplified or captured by the immunoSEQ multiplex PCR assay. The immuneACCESS repertoire file appears here via TCRdb, limited to in-frame rearrangements. These files lack a portion of the clones; in checked studies, under half of the deficit traces to unresolved V genes, and the cause of the others is not known. Recorded for this sample are tens of thousands of clones; more than 65% of them occurred a single time. Approximately 10% of the sample belongs to the ten largest clones. The sample was CD4+ or CD8+ T cells sorted from blood, taken in a trial of the OX40 agonist ivuxolimab. The receptors come from an adult with an advanced solid tumor such as melanoma, head and neck, liver or kidney cancer.

The chain combines TRBV9 with TRBJ2-3; TRBD2 matches 11 bases. Trimming removed 3 bases from V and 2 bases from J; junction bases left unmatched: 5. The CDR3 covers 16 residues. Germline CDR1 and CDR2: SGDLS and YYNGEE. In DNA, the CDR3 is TGTGCCAGCAGCGCGGGACTAGCGGTTCTCACAGATACGCAGTATTTT. Translated, it gives CASSAGLAVLTDTQYF.

CDR3 amino acids: CASTGGIQAAETQYF. The DNA for the CDR3 is TGTGCCAGTACAGGGGGAATACAAGCGGCGGAGACCCAGTACTTC. The rearrangement uses TRBV6-1 and TRBJ2-5; 8 bases map to TRBD1. Germline CDR1 reads MNHNS; CDR2 reads SASEGT. The ends lost 9 bases at V and 5 bases at J; junction bases unmatched: 14. This CDR3 region has 15 residues.

J is TRBJ1-1 and V is TRBV11-1; D ambiguous. The CDR3 is 11 residues long. In germline, CDR1 is SGHAT, CDR2 FQDESV (reference sequence). V gave up 3 bases and J gave up 11 bases, with 10 bases separating them. The CDR3 DNA reads TGTGCCAGCAGCTTGTTGGATGCTGCTTTCTTT. Amino acid sequence: CASSLLDAAFF.

This clone was seen only a few times. This chain uses TRBV4-2 with TRBJ1-4; unclear D gene. The V end lost 5 bases, the J end lost 0 bases, and 7 bases lay between the germline ends. Germline CDR1 reads LGHNA; CDR2 reads YNFKEQ. The CDR3 spans 14 residues. The CDR3 here is CASSFKSTNEKLFF. The CDR3 DNA follows: TGTGCCAGCAGCTTTAAATCAACTAATGAAAAACTGTTTTTT.

The chain employs TRBV7-2 and TRBJ2-7; D possibly corresponds to TRBD1 (6 bases). V lost 4 bases and J lost 2, with 15 bases in between. The CDR3 runs to 15 residues. The germline V gene has CDR1 SGHTA and CDR2 FQGNSA. The CDR3 here is CASSSVLTGAYEQYF. CDR3 coding DNA: TGTGCCAGCAGCTCAGTTTTGACAGGAGCCTACGAGCAGTACTTC.

This clone has just a few counts. V gene TRBV27 combines with J gene TRBJ2-7; a weak D match, TRBD2 (6 bases). Deletions cut 2 bases from V and 5 bases from J, with 13 bases between. Germline CDR1 reads MNHEY; CDR2 reads SMNVEV (reference sequence). The length of the CDR3 is 14 residues. The DNA of the CDR3 is TGTGCCAGCAGTTTAAGGCGGGGTGGCGACGAGCAGTACTTC. It yields the protein CASSLRRGGDEQYF.

V gene TRBV9 combines with J gene TRBJ2-7; 8 bases match TRBD2. The V gene's germline CDR1 is SGDLS and CDR2 YYNGEE. The length of the CDR3 is 16 residues. The V and J ends lost 5 bases and 2 bases, in that order; junction bases with no gene match: 12. Written as DNA, the CDR3 is TGTGCCAGCAGTGCCGGGGGGGAGCGGTCGACCTACGAGCAGTACTTC. It codes for CASSAGGERSTYEQYF.

The chain employs TRBV28 and TRBJ2-7; no definite D call. Trimming left V 1 base short and J 2 bases short, with 6 bases between. The V gene's germline CDR1 is MDHEN and CDR2 SYDVKM. The CDR3 consists of 13 residues. CDR3 sequence reads: CASSLSGPYEQYF. The CDR3 nucleotides read TGTGCCAGCAGTTTATCCGGCCCCTACGAGCAGTACTTC.

This rearrangement joins TRBV27 to TRBJ2-1; TRBD1 or TRBD2 may be the D gene (6 bases each). V shed 7 bases and J shed 8 bases, with 21 bases lying between them. The CDR3 is made up of 15 amino acids. The V gene's germline CDR1 is MNHEY and CDR2 SMNVEV (reference sequence). The CDR3 bases are TGTGCCAGCAACGAAGGGGGACTTATAATCGATGAGCAGTTCTTC. It specifies CASNEGGLIIDEQFF.

This clone has just one count. J is TRBJ2-5 and V is TRBV5-1; D may be TRBD2 (6 bases). Trimming shortened V by 1 base and J by 2 bases, and 9 bases separated the two germline ends. There are 14 residues in the CDR3. Per germline, CDR1 SGHRS and CDR2 YFSETQ. CDR3 loop: CASSLRAGQETQYF. CDR3 bases: TGCGCCAGCAGCTTGAGGGCGGGGCAAGAGACCCAGTACTTC.